This TCR beta chain is drawn from a study of T-cell memory formation after mild COVID-19. General study findings and limits: Pre-infection memory showed some responding clones, and this suggested that cross-reactive memory joined. CD4/CD8 balance characterized clones contracting day 15 to 85, and CD4+ skew characterized later expanders. CD4+ clones that contracted lay mainly in CM and EM; CD8+ ones lay in EMRA.

Note on this clonotype: What it binds is unknown.

The authors produced TCR alpha and TCR beta cDNA libraries with sample barcodes and UMIs by 5'RACE using constant-segment primers. In TCRdb, the 5' RACE reads were re-called with MiXCR into one record per CDR3 protein. The data contain 500,000 to 600,000 distinct CDR3 sequences, more than 15% of them singletons. This TCR was sampled from an adult woman who had mild COVID-19 (a few samples of this study predate the infection). Cell type and time point are not known. Sequenced input: PBMCs or a T cell subset sorted from them (not recorded which).

In DNA, the CDR3 is TGTGCCAGCTCACCACCCGGGACAGGGCACAATGAGCAGTTCTTC. It is translated as CASSPPGTGHNEQFF. The chain uses TRBV18 and TRBJ2-1; 9 bases fit TRBD1. This CDR3 is built from 15 residues. The V gene end was trimmed by 0 bases and the J gene end by 5 bases; junction bases not matched to a gene: 2. CDR1 is KGHSH and CDR2 is LQKENI in the germline V gene.